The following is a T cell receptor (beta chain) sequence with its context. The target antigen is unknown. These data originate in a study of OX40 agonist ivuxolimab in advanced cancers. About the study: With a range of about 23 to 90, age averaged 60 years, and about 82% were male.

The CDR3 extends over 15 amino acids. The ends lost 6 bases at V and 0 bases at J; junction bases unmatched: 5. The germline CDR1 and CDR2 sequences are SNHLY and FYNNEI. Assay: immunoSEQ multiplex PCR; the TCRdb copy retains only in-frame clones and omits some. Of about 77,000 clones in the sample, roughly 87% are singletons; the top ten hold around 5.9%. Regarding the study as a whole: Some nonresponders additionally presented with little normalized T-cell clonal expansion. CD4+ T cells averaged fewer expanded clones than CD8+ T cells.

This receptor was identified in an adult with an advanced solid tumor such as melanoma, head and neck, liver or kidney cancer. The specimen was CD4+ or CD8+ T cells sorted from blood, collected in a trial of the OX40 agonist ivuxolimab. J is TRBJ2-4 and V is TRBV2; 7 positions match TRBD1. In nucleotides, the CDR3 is TGTGCCAGCAGCTCCGGGACAGTAGCCAAAAACATTCAGTACTTC. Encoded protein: CASSSGTVAKNIQYF.